This T cell receptor beta chain was documented in a study of T cells after yellow fever vaccination. At the level of the study: Those fractions that held only low numbers of cells were prepared using the SMART-Seq v4 Ultra Low Input RNA kit.

Germline lookup yields CDR1 LNHNV and CDR2 YYDKDF (reference sequence). This CDR3 has 16 residues. Trimming at V came to 5 bases and at J to 6 bases, leaving 12 bases not matched to a gene. One entry per CDR3 protein results from TCRdb running MiXCR on the 5' RACE reads. This table holds 300,000 or so distinct CDR3 sequences, 7% to 9% found once. Whole-study findings and limits: Subsequent to the booster, the majority of primary-vaccination clones reappeared (about 97% CD4, approximately 90% CD8). Bulk-population clonotypes that are abundant could appear as contaminants in FACS-sorted repertoires.

This clonotype was detected a few times. The antigen remains unidentified. The starting material was PBMCs, obtained roughly 46 days after the first yellow fever vaccination. The clonotype was recovered from a man between 18 and 29 years old who received the YFV17D yellow fever vaccine. V usage is TRBV15 and J usage is TRBJ2-1; 8 bases line up with TRBD2. The CDR3 DNA reads as TGTGCCACCAGCTCCCCTCGGGGGGGGGTAGGCAATGAGCAGTTCTTC. Translation: CATSSPRGGVGNEQFF.